The source of this T cell receptor (beta chain) is a study of CD8+ T cells in alopecia areata. Sequencing used cDNA as its template, made by extracting RNA and reverse transcribing it. Sequencing was performed with immunoSEQ multiplex PCR; in TCRdb, only in-frame clones are kept and a portion is missing. The table records 130,000 to 150,000 clones, 40% to 65% of them present only once. V lost 3 bases and J lost 5, with 9 bases in between. The CDR3 is 13 residues long. Per the germline V gene, CDR1 is SGHTA and CDR2 is FQGNSA. This chain connects TRBV7-2 to TRBJ2-3, with TRBD1 as a possible D gene (6 bases). Here the sequenced sample was CD4+ T cells sorted from blood, taken at week 0. This TCR was recovered from a human donor with alopecia areata. CDR3 sequence: CASSFTQGDTQYF. CDR3 DNA: TGTGCCAGCAGCTTTACACAGGGAGATACGCAGTATTTT.